This T cell receptor (beta chain) is from a study of blood T cell repertoires in COVID-19. This CDR3 has 15 residues. The ends lost 2 bases at V and 5 bases at J; junction bases unmatched: 6. Germline assignment: CDR1 SGDLS and CDR2 YYNGEE. Generated by immunoSEQ multiplex PCR, the TCRdb table keeps only in-frame clones and is missing some. The sample has 250,000 to 300,000 clones, more than 80% seen once. The clonotype originates from a woman aged 25-40 years with active or convalescent COVID-19. This chain links TRBV9 with TRBJ1-5, with 8 bases that match TRBD1. Sequences were obtained from peripheral blood. The CDR3 region has the DNA TGTGCCAGCAGCGTGAACAGGGGGGGGCATCAGCCCCAGCATTTT. Translation: CASSVNRGGHQPQHF.